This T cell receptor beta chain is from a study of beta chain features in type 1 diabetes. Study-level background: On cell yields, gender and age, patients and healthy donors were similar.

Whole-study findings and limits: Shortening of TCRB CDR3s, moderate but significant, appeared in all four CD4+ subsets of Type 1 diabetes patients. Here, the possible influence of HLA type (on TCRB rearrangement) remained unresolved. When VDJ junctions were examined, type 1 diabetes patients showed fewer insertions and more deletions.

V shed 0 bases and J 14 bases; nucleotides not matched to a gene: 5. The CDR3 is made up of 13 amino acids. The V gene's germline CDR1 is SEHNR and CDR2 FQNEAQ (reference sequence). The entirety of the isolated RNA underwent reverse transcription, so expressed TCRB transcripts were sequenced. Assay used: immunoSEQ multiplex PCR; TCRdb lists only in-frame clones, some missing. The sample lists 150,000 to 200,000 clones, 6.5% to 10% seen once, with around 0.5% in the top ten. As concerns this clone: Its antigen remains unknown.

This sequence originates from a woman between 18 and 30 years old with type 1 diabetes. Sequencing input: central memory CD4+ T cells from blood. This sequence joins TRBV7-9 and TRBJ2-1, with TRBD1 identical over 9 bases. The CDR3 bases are TGTGCCAGCAGCTTAGCTCGCCGGGACAGGGAGTTCTTC. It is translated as CASSLARRDREFF.